This TCR beta chain derives from a study of T cell repertoires in cytomegalovirus infection. Study-wide background: Both CMV infection and a matching HLA type were indicated by public TCR beta signatures. Regarding the study as a whole: Clonotypes of TCR beta that were HLA-C-restricted and CMV-specific dominated the ex vivo response. Pooled public TCR beta family frequency picked out CMV carriers with the relevant HLA.

This clonotype has more than one count but fewer than ten. Its specificity is not known. J lost 0 bases, V lost 5 bases, and 3 bases had no gene match. This CDR3 has 14 residues. CDR1 is MNHNY and CDR2 is SVGAGI in the germline V gene (reference sequence). TCRdb independently ran MiXCR on the reads; one entry per CDR3 protein. The table shows around 340,000 distinct CDR3 sequences, with roughly 28% occurring only once. This TCR was recovered from a human donor in good health (CMV status not recorded). Some clones in this sample may be carry-over from other donors' samples. The chain links TRBV6-6 to TRBJ2-7; 8 bases fit TRBD1. Sequenced here: cultured PBMCs, sampled from culture after CMV antigen stimulation. The CDR3 DNA sequence: TGTGCCAGCAGTACCGGGACAGGCTCCTACGAGCAGTACTTC. Its protein product is CASSTGTGSYEQYF.